The 25 T cell receptor beta chains below come from one sample, sequenced in a study of post-analysis software for immune sequencing data. General study results and limits: Compared with controls, patients had more of 4 or 5 TRBV segments, including TRBV5-6, TRBV5-1 and TRBV20-1.

TCR beta libraries were prepared from cDNA with unique molecular identifiers. Each CDR3 protein is one row after TCRdb ran MiXCR on the PCR reads. Of under 200,000 distinct CDR3 sequences listed, roughly 30% are singletons. These receptors have no identified antigens. Sequencing was done on a sample of blood. These receptor sequences come from a girl aged 2-17 years with multiple sclerosis.

This clonotype was seen once. Just one base apart from a much larger clone, this may be a read error. The chain recombines TRBV27 with TRBJ1-1, with TRBD1 matching over 9 bases. CDR1 and CDR2 (germline): MNHEY, SMNVEV (reference sequence). This CDR3 has 13 amino acids. CDR3 DNA sequence: TGTGCCTGCAGGGGACAGGGCTCCACTGAAGCTTTCTTT. Translation gives CACRGQGSTEAFF.

The J gene is TRBJ1-1, the V gene TRBV6-2 or TRBV6-3, with D tentatively TRBD1 (6 bases). V lost 4 bases, J lost 3 bases, and 12 bases lay in between. CDR3 length: 14 residues. Germline values: CDR1 MNHEY, CDR2 SVGEGT. CDR3 residues: CASSFQQGYTEAFF. As DNA, the CDR3 is TGTGCCAGCAGTTTCCAACAGGGTTACACTGAAGCTTTCTTT.

The gene calls are TRBV29-1 and TRBJ1-4; a possible D gene is TRBD1 (6 bases). Looked up from germline, CDR1 is SQVTM and CDR2 is ANQGSEA. The CDR3 has 13 residues. V lost 7 bases, J lost 3 bases, and 12 bases lay in between. The CDR3 sequence: CSARQVSNEKLFF. In nucleotides, the CDR3 is TGCAGCGCAAGACAGGTTTCTAATGAAAAACTGTTTTTT.

The chain uses TRBV7-9 and TRBJ2-1; D remains unclear. The CDR3 sequence is 16 residues long. Germline CDR1 reads SEHNR; CDR2 reads FQNEAQ (reference sequence). The V and J ends lost 5 bases and 2 bases respectively, with 16 bases between them. DNA of the CDR3: TGTGCCAGCAGCCCCAAAACTAAAACCCCCTACAATGAGCAGTTCTTC. Residues: CASSPKTKTPYNEQFF.

This clonotype has a handful of counts. The rearrangement links TRBV2 to TRBJ2-1; the match to TRBD2 covers 8 bases. Germline CDR1 is SNHLY and CDR2 is FYNNEI. V lost 8 bases to trimming and J lost 3 bases; unmatched junction nucleotides: 9. The CDR3 is made up of 15 amino acids. CDR3 amino acids: CASQFDGGGYNEQFF. CDR3 DNA: TGTGCCAGCCAGTTTGACGGGGGGGGCTACAATGAGCAGTTCTTC.

The V call is TRBV7-9, the J call TRBJ1-2; 7 bases map to TRBD1. The CDR3 totals 14 residues. V gave up 1 base and J gave up 2 bases; unmatched junction bases: 1. Germline V gene sequence: CDR1 SEHNR, CDR2 FQNEAQ (reference sequence). The CDR3 loop reads CASSLEGQNYGYTF. The CDR3 DNA sequence: TGTGCCAGCAGCTTAGAGGGACAGAACTATGGCTACACCTTC.

This chain links TRBV11-2 with TRBJ2-7, with 9 bases matching TRBD2. This CDR3 comprises 15 residues. CDR1 SGHAT and CDR2 FQNNGV come from the germline V gene. The trim removed 5 bases at V and 2 bases at J, leaving 7 bases unmatched. In DNA form, the CDR3 reads TGTGCCAGCAGCCCTACTAGCGGGTGGGCCTACGAGCAGTACTTC. Residues: CASSPTSGWAYEQYF. Looking up the rest from reference TRBV11-2 and TRBJ2-7 gives the full variable domain: EAGVAQSPRYKIIEKRQSVAFWCNPISGHATLYWYQQILGQGPKLLIQFQNNGVVDDSQLPKDRFSAERLKGVDSTLKIQPAKLEDSAVYLCASSPTSGWAYEQYFGPGTRLTVT.

This clonotype was recorded many times. The genes are TRBV5-1 and TRBJ2-3; 9 bases fit TRBD2. Germline trimming cut 0 bases from V and 2 bases from J; bases unmatched to any gene: 7. CDR1 is SGHRS, CDR2 YFSETQ, per germline. The CDR3 has 17 residues. The CDR3 sequence is CASSLELAGTYTDTQYF. CDR3 coding DNA: TGCGCCAGCAGCTTGGAGCTAGCGGGGACATACACAGATACGCAGTATTTT.

This clonotype was seen repeatedly, ten times or more. This rearrangement joins TRBV4-2 to TRBJ2-1, with unresolved D. CDR1 is LGHNA and CDR2 is YNFKEQ in the germline V gene. V shed 0 bases and J shed 0 bases, with 9 bases lying between them. This CDR3 comprises 16 residues. This chain's CDR3 is CASSQEGSSSYNEQFF. The CDR3 DNA is TGTGCCAGCAGCCAAGAGGGGTCCAGCTCCTACAATGAGCAGTTCTTC.

This clonotype was observed a few times. The J gene is TRBJ1-4, the V gene TRBV27; weak D call: TRBD1 (5 bases). The length of the CDR3 is 15 residues. V was cut by 2 bases and J by 2 bases, with 9 bases left in between. Germline V gene data show CDR1 as MNHEY and CDR2 as SMNVEV (reference sequence). CDR3 sequence (DNA): TGTGCCAGCAGTTTAGTTGCAGGGACTAATGAAAAACTGTTTTTT. It encodes CASSLVAGTNEKLFF. The full variable domain, with the rest looked up from reference TRBV27 and TRBJ1-4, is EAQVTQNPRYLITVTGKKLTVTCSQNMNHEYMSWYRQDPGLGLRQIYYSMNVEVTDKGDVPEGYKVSRKEKRNFPLILESPSPNQTSLYFCASSLVAGTNEKLFFGSGTQLSVL.

The chain is built from TRBV7-2 and TRBJ2-4; 9 bases line up with TRBD2. With the DNA end fitting TRBJ2-7 better, the J assignment may be wrong. Germline V gene sequence: CDR1 SGHTA, CDR2 FQGNSA. The CDR3 totals 14 residues. Here the CDR3 reads CASTGREGPYEQYF. In DNA, the CDR3 is TGTGCCAGCACGGGGCGGGAGGGCCCCTACGAGCAGTACTTC.

On this clonotype: A much larger clone is a single base away; this may be a read error. This rearrangement joins TRBV5-1 to TRBJ1-2; perhaps TRBD2 as D (5 bases). The J call may not be correct, given that the DNA end is closer to TRBJ2-5. CDR3 length: 13 residues. Per germline, CDR1 SGHRS and CDR2 YFSETQ. For the CDR3, the DNA is TGCGCCAGCAGTCAGTCGGGGTGGGAGACCCAGTACTTC. Its translation: CASSQSGWETQYF.

Note on this clonotype: A single base separates this from a much larger clone, so it may be a read error. The rearrangement uses TRBV12-3 or TRBV12-4 and TRBJ2-1; weak D call: TRBD2 (7 bases). The closer fit of TRBJ2-7 to the DNA end suggests the J call may be wrong. The CDR3 consists of 17 residues. CDR3 DNA sequence: TGTGCCAGCAGCCCTCTAGGGGGGAGGTGGGACTACAATGAGCAGTACTTC. It specifies CASSPLGGRWDYNEQYF.

This chain links TRBV5-1 with TRBJ1-1; the match to TRBD1 covers 8 bases. The germline gives CDR1 SGHRS, CDR2 YFSETQ. Losses at the gene ends were 4 bases for V and 3 bases for J; bases not matched to a gene: 8. CDR3 length: 15 residues. The CDR3 sequence is CASSLTGVGDTEAFF. CDR3 DNA sequence: TGCGCCAGCAGCCTGACAGGGGTGGGAGACACTGAAGCTTTCTTT.

This sequence joins TRBV5-6 and TRBJ2-7; D gene uncertain. CDR1 is SGHDT and CDR2 is YYEEEE in the germline V gene. V lost 3 bases, J lost 0 bases, and 4 bases lay in between. The CDR3 covers 12 residues. The CDR3 region is CASSWNSYEQYF. The CDR3 bases are TGTGCCAGCAGCTGGAACTCCTACGAGCAGTACTTC. Looking up the rest from reference TRBV5-6 and TRBJ2-7 gives the full variable domain: DAGVTQSPTHLIKTRGQQVTLRCSPKSGHDTVSWYQQALGQGPQFIFQYYEEEERQRGNFPDRFSGHQFPNYSSELNVNALLLGDSALYLCASSWNSYEQYFGPGTRLTVT.

The rearrangement uses TRBV2 and TRBJ2-1, with D maybe TRBD2 (5 bases). V was trimmed by 5 bases and J by 3 bases, leaving 11 bases between them. The CDR3 is made up of 14 amino acids. Germline assignment: CDR1 SNHLY and CDR2 FYNNEI. The CDR3 loop is CASSFQRSYNEQFF. DNA for the CDR3: TGTGCCAGCAGTTTCCAGCGGAGCTACAATGAGCAGTTCTTC.

This clonotype was recorded at least ten times. The chain carries TRBV7-2 and TRBJ2-7; maybe TRBD1 (5 bases). This CDR3 spans 14 amino acids. From germline, CDR1 is SGHTA and CDR2 FQGNSA. Trimming cost V 3 bases and J 3 bases, with 12 bases left between them. The CDR3 sequence is CASSFGVGDYEQYF. The DNA for the CDR3 is TGTGCCAGCAGCTTCGGCGTAGGGGACTACGAGCAGTACTTC.

Only a few counts were recorded for this clonotype. The gene calls are TRBV5-1 and TRBJ2-1; no definite D call. V was pared by 3 bases and J by 2 bases, with 9 bases between. The germline gives CDR1 SGHRS, CDR2 YFSETQ. The CDR3 runs 14 residues. As DNA, the CDR3 is TGCGCCAGCAGCTGGGCGGAACCCTACAATGAGCAGTTCTTC. Its translation: CASSWAEPYNEQFF.

Remarks on this clonotype: A much bigger clone sits one base away, suggesting this may be a read error. This chain uses TRBV2 with TRBJ2-5; maybe TRBD1 (5 bases). Trimming cost V 9 bases and J 4 bases, with 12 bases left between them. The germline gives CDR1 SNHLY, CDR2 FYNNEI. The CDR3 loop spans 12 amino acids. DNA for the CDR3: TGTGCCAGAGCAGGGTTAGGAGAGACCCAGTACTTC. It codes for CARAGLGETQYF.

This clonotype was counted a few times. J is TRBJ2-7 and V is TRBV18; 7 bases align to TRBD1. CDR1 is KGHSH and CDR2 is LQKENI in the germline V gene. The CDR3 runs to 15 residues. The ends lost 3 bases at V and 6 bases at J; junction bases unmatched: 11. This CDR3 is CASSPSRQGPSEQYF. The CDR3 DNA is TGTGCCAGCTCACCGTCCCGACAGGGCCCTAGCGAGCAGTACTTC.

V gene TRBV5-1 combines with J gene TRBJ1-3; the D gene is possibly TRBD1 (6 bases). The CDR3 has 15 amino acids. Deletions cut 4 bases from V and 2 bases from J, with 13 bases between. The V gene's germline CDR1 is SGHRS and CDR2 YFSETQ. As DNA, the CDR3 is TGCGCCAGCAGCCCCCGGGGGGCGGCTGGAAACACCATATATTTT. It is translated as CASSPRGAAGNTIYF. Using reference TRBV5-1 and TRBJ1-3 for the parts outside the CDR3, the full variable domain is KAGVTQTPRYLIKTRGQQVTLSCSPISGHRSVSWYQQTPGQGLQFLFEYFSETQRNKGNFPGRFSGRQFSNSRSEMNVSTLELGDSALYLCASSPRGAAGNTIYFGEGSWLTVV.

About this clonotype: Since a much larger clone is just one base distant, this may be a read error. The chain uses TRBV10-3 and TRBJ1-2; D is ambiguous. This CDR3 contains 13 residues. CDR1 is ENHRY, CDR2 SYGVKD, per germline. Trimming cost V 8 bases and J 6 bases, with 16 bases left between them. In DNA form, the CDR3 reads TGTGCCATCGCGTATATAGAAGGGCATGGCTACACCTTC. This encodes CAIAYIEGHGYTF.

Ten or more counts support this clonotype. The genes are TRBV20-1 and TRBJ2-7; 8 nucleotides agree with TRBD2. J was trimmed by 2 bases and V by 3 bases; bases with no gene match: 9. The germline V gene encodes CDR1 DFQATT and CDR2 SNEGSKA (reference sequence). The CDR3 is 15 amino acids. The CDR3 bases are TGCAGTGCTAGTTCCCAAAAGGGACTAGCCTACGAGCAGTACTTC. Protein: CSASSQKGLAYEQYF.

Notes on this clonotype: A much larger clone lies one base from this, so it may be a read error. V and J are TRBV6-5 and TRBJ2-1, with D possibly TRBD2 on 6 matching bases. The CDR3 contains 14 residues. Per germline, CDR1 MNHEY and CDR2 SVGAGI. CDR3 coding DNA: TGTGTCAGCACCGGGGGATCGGGTTACAATGAGCAGTTCTTC. It translates to CVSTGGSGYNEQFF.

The chain has TRBV29-1 and TRBJ1-1, with a possible D match to TRBD1 (6 bases). CDR1 is SQVTM, CDR2 ANQGSEA, per germline. Between the trimmed V and J ends, which lost 4 bases and 5 bases, there was a span of 11 bases. This CDR3 has 12 amino acids. The DNA of the CDR3 is TGCAGCGTTGGGATTAGGGGGACTGAAGCTTTCTTT. Its translation is CSVGIRGTEAFF.